The clone carrying this T cell receptor beta chain has just a few counts. Antigen: not known. This sample is part of a study of cytomegalovirus exposure and HLA in healthy donors. Study observations and caveats: Within the 90 to 150 validation repertoires, first-cohort TCR clusters tended to co-occur, according to a later analysis. Published work reported that the classifier diagnosed cytomegalovirus status with high specificity and sensitivity. The study labeled roughly 160 TCR beta chains cytomegalovirus-associated.

This CDR3 is 16 amino acids long. The germline V gene has CDR1 KGHSH and CDR2 LQKENI. Trimming left V 4 bases short and J 0 bases short, with 13 bases between. TCRdb's table, derived via immunoSEQ multiplex PCR, lists solely in-frame clones and lacks some. In the table there are 200,000 to 250,000 clones, 75% to 95% of which are singletons. V and J are TRBV18 and TRBJ1-5; D not resolved. Sequenced material: PBMCs. The source of this sequence is a woman between 18 and 29 years old in good health and CMV-seronegative. The CDR3 sequence is CASSLRPQDSNQPQHF. In DNA, the CDR3 is TGTGCCAGCTCACTCCGTCCTCAGGATAGCAATCAGCCCCAGCATTTT. Supplemented by reference TRBV18 and TRBJ1-5, the full variable domain reads NAGVMQNPRHLVRRRGQEARLRCSPMKGHSHVYWYRQLPEEGLKFMVYLQKENIIDESGMPKERFSAEFPKEGPSILRIQQVVRGDSAAYFCASSLRPQDSNQPQHFGDGTRLSIL.